The clone carrying this T cell receptor (beta chain) occurred many times. Its matching antigen is unknown. The sample comes from a study of T cells in Graves' hyperthyroidism and ophthalmopathy. Amplified TCR beta CDR3 regions derived from RNA transcripts. First-round RT-PCR with HTBI primers amplified the TCR CDR3 region. TCRdb itself ran the multiplex PCR reads through MiXCR, one entry per CDR3 protein. The table lists about 320,000 distinct CDR3 sequences, approximately 17% of them singletons. General study points: Researchers found most expanded thyroid clonotypes above 0.001 in blood as well.

Per germline, CDR1 DFQATT and CDR2 SNEGSKA (reference sequence). The CDR3 is 14 residues long. Trimming stripped 3 bases from V and 3 bases from J, with 12 bases between. Uncontrolled infections, other autoimmune diseases, pregnancy or lactation led to exclusion of patients. This TCR derives from a man aged 25-45 years with Graves' hyperthyroidism. Sequences were obtained from blood. The chain carries TRBV20-1 and TRBJ2-1; D gene unclear. CDR3: CSAREGSNYNEQFF. CDR3 DNA: TGCAGTGCTAGGGAAGGTAGCAACTACAATGAGCAGTTCTTC.